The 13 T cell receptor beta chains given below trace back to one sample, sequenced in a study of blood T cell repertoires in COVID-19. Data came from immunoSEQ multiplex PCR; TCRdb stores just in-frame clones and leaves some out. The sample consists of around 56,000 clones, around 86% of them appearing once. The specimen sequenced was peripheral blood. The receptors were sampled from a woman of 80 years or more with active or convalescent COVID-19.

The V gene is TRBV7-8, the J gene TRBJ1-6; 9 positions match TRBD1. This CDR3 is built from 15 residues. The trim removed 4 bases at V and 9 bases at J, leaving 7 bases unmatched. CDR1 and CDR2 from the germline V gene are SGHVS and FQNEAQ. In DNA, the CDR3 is TGTGCCAGCAGCTCGCGGACAGGGGTGCGTTCACCCCTCCACTTT. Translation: CASSSRTGVRSPLHF.

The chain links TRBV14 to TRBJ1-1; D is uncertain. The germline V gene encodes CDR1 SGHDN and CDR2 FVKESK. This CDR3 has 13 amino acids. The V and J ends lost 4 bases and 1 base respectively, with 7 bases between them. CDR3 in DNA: TGTGCCAGCAGCCTAATGTGGAACACTGAAGCTTTCTTT. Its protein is CASSLMWNTEAFF. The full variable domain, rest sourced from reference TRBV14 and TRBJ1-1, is EAGVTQFPSHSVIEKGQTVTLRCDPISGHDNLYWYRRVMGKEIKFLLHFVKESKQDESGMPNNRFLAERTGGTYSTLKVQPAELEDSGVYFCASSLMWNTEAFFGQGTRLTVV.

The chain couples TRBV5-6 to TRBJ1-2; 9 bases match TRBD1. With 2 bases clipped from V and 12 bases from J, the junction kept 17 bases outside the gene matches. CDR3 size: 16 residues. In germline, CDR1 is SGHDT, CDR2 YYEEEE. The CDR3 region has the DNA TGTGCCAGCAGCTTTAATCCGGACAGGGGCGCACTTTCCGACACCTTC. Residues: CASSFNPDRGALSDTF.

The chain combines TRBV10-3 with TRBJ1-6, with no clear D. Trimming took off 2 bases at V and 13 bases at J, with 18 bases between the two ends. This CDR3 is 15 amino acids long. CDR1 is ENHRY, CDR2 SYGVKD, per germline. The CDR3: CAISEARNPSGPLHF. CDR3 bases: TGTGCCATCAGTGAGGCGAGGAACCCGTCCGGGCCCCTCCACTTT.

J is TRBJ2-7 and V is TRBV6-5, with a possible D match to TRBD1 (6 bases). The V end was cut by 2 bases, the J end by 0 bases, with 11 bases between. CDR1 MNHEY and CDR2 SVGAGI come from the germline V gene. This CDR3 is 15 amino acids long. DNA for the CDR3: TGTGCCAGCAGTTACCTACAGGGTAGCTCCTACGAGCAGTACTTC. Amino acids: CASSYLQGSSYEQYF.

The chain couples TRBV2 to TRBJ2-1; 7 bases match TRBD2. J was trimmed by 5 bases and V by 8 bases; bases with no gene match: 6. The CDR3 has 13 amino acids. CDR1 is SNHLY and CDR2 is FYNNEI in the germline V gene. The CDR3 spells CASFGGDHNEQFF. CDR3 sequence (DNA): TGTGCCAGCTTTGGGGGGGATCACAATGAGCAGTTCTTC. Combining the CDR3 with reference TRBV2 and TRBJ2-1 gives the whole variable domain EPEVTQTPSHQVTQMGQEVILRCVPISNHLYFYWYRQILGQKVEFLVSFYNNEISEKSEIFDDQFSVERPDGSNFTLKIRSTKLEDSAMYFCASFGGDHNEQFFGPGTRLTVL.

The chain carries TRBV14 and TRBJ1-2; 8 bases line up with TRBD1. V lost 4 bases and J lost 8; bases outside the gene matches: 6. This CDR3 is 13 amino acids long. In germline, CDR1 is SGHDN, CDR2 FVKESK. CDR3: CASSLLRGQGYTF. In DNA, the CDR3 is TGTGCCAGCAGCCTTCTCAGGGGGCAGGGCTACACCTTC.

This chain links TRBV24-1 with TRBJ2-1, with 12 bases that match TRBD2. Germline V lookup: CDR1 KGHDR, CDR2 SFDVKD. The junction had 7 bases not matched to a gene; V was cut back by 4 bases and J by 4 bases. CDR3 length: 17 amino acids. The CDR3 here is CATSDSGLAGMYNEQFF. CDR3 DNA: TGTGCCACCAGTGACTCCGGACTAGCGGGGATGTACAATGAGCAGTTCTTC.

The CDR3 reads CASRGTGGMGGYTF. The CDR3, as DNA: TGTGCCAGCAGAGGGACAGGGGGGATGGGTGGCTACACCTTC. J is TRBJ1-2 and V is TRBV2; 11 bases match TRBD1. This CDR3 is 14 amino acids long. CDR1 and CDR2 from the germline V gene are SNHLY and FYNNEI. V lost 6 bases to trimming and J lost 7 bases; unmatched junction nucleotides: 7.

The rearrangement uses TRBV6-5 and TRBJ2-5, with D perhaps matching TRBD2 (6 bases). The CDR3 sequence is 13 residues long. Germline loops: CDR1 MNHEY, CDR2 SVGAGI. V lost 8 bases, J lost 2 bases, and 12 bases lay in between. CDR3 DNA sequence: TGTGCCAGCCGGGCGGGGTGGCAAGAGACCCAGTACTTC. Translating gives CASRAGWQETQYF.

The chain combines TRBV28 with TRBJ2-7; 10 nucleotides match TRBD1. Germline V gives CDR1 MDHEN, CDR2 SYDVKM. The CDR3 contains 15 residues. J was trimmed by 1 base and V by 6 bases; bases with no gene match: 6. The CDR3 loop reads CASSSPGQGSYEQYF. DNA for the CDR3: TGTGCCAGCAGCTCCCCGGGACAGGGGTCCTACGAGCAGTACTTC.

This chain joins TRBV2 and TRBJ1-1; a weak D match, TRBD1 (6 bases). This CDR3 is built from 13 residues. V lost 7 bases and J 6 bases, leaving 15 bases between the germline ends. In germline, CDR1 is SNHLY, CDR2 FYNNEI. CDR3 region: CASIDRLGAEAFF. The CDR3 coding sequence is TGTGCCAGCATCGACAGGTTGGGAGCTGAAGCTTTCTTT.

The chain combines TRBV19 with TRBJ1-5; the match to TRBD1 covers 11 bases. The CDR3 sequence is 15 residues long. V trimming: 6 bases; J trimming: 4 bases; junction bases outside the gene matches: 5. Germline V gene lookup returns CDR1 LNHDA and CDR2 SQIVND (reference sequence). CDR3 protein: CASRDRGRFNQPQHF. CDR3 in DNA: TGTGCCAGTAGGGACAGGGGGCGCTTTAATCAGCCCCAGCATTTT.